This section outlines one T cell receptor (beta chain) sequence together with its context. What it binds is unknown. This sample stems from a study of cytomegalovirus exposure and HLA in healthy donors. It was with 60 Vbeta and 13 Jbeta primers that the PCR ran. Libraries were prepared by immunoSEQ multiplex PCR; TCRdb keeps only in-frame clonotypes and omits some of them. The sample contains tens of thousands of clones, around three fifths of which appear only once. Study-wide results and limits: Near-uniform donor sequencing depth was presumed by presence/absence analyses.

V shed 7 bases, J shed 1 base, and the junction held 1 base outside the gene matches. Germline V gene lookup returns CDR1 SGHRS and CDR2 YFSETQ. The CDR3 has 14 amino acids. Sequences were obtained from PBMCs. This TCR was sampled from a boy between 10 and 17 years old in good health and CMV-seropositive. The chain joins TRBV5-1 to TRBJ1-3; 11 bases line up with TRBD1. CDR3 sequence reads: CASGQGASGNTIYF. The CDR3 bases are TGCGCCAGCGGACAGGGGGCTTCTGGAAACACCATATATTTT.